These 26 T cell receptor beta chains were all obtained from the same sample, sequenced in a study of CD8 T cells in Susac syndrome. RNA in amounts of about 0.5 to 1 ug was reverse transcribed with random hexamers. TCRdb re-derived calls from the immunoSEQ multiplex PCR reads in MiXCR, one entry per CDR3 protein. Here the sample spans roughly 130,000 distinct CDR3 sequences, 90% to 95% being singletons. The sequenced material came from CD4+ T cells from PBMCs. These receptors all stem from a human donor in good health.

This clonotype has just one count. The gene calls are TRBV12-3 or TRBV12-4 and TRBJ2-1, with D perhaps assigned TRBD1 or TRBD2 (6 bases each). Trimming removed 8 bases at V and 4 bases at J, with 12 bases between. The CDR3 has 13 residues. In DNA form, the CDR3 reads TGTGCCAGCCTAAAAGGGGGGTACAATGAGCAGTTCTTC. It codes for CASLKGGYNEQFF.

This clonotype was recorded once. The chain joins TRBV5-1 to TRBJ2-7; no reliable D call. The CDR3 has 12 amino acids. V dropped 1 base and J dropped 5 bases, with 7 bases sitting between them. Looked up from germline, CDR1 is SGHRS and CDR2 is YFSETQ. The CDR3 DNA sequence: TGCGCCAGCAGCTTGACCTTCGACGAGCAGTACTTC. As protein: CASSLTFDEQYF.

This clonotype has just one count. J is TRBJ2-2 and V is TRBV5-4; 7 positions agree with TRBD1. Germline V CDR1 and CDR2: SGHNT, YYREEE (reference sequence). The CDR3 covers 15 residues. V shed 5 bases and J 0 bases; nucleotides not matched to a gene: 4. The CDR3 loop reads CASRRDSSNTGELFF. CDR3 nucleotide sequence: TGTGCCAGCAGACGGGACAGTTCGAACACCGGGGAGCTGTTTTTT.

Only a few counts were recorded for this clonotype. V and J are TRBV6-1 and TRBJ2-7; 10 bases map to TRBD1. The CDR3 extends over 13 amino acids. The germline gives CDR1 MNHNS, CDR2 SASEGT. V gave up 5 bases and J gave up 13 bases; unmatched junction bases: 11. The CDR3 sequence is CASSPSGTGDEYF. The DNA of the CDR3 is TGTGCCAGCAGTCCATCCGGGACAGGGGACGAATACTTC.

This chain connects TRBV29-1 to TRBJ2-7, with 7 bases matching TRBD2. The CDR3 consists of 13 residues. V shed 4 bases and J 6 bases; nucleotides not matched to a gene: 9. CDR1 and CDR2 from the germline V gene are SQVTM and ANQGSEA. The CDR3 sequence: CSVGGGRNGEQYF. CDR3 coding DNA: TGCAGCGTTGGGGGGGGACGGAACGGCGAGCAGTACTTC.

The V call is TRBV28, the J call TRBJ1-5; tentatively, D is TRBD1 (6 bases). The length of the CDR3 is 13 residues. Trimming took 9 bases from V and 2 from J, leaving 11 bases between them. From germline, CDR1 is MDHEN and CDR2 SYDVKM. The DNA for the CDR3 is TGTGCCAGTACAGGGACCCGCAATCAGCCCCAGCATTTT. It codes for CASTGTRNQPQHF. The whole variable domain, filled in from reference TRBV28 and TRBJ1-5, reads DVKVTQSSRYLVKRTGEKVFLECVQDMDHENMFWYRQDPGLGLRLIYFSYDVKMKEKGDIPEGYSVSREKKERFSLILESASTNQTSMYLCASTGTRNQPQHFGDGTRLSIL.

J is TRBJ1-5 and V is TRBV27; D remains unclear. Germline CDR1 and CDR2: MNHEY and SMNVEV (reference sequence). The V gene lost 5 bases and the J gene lost 1 base, with 6 bases spanning the gap. The CDR3 sequence is 13 residues long. The CDR3 DNA sequence: TGTGCCAGCAGTCTCCAGAGCAATCAGCCCCAGCATTTT. This codes for CASSLQSNQPQHF.

The J gene is TRBJ2-3, the V gene TRBV6-1; the D call may be TRBD1 or TRBD2 (5 bases each). V lost 6 bases, J lost 2 bases, and 18 bases lay in between. CDR1 and CDR2 (germline): MNHNS, SASEGT. The CDR3 has 16 residues. The CDR3 bases are TGTGCCAGCAGAGCCGGGACCAGGAGTGACACAGATACGCAGTATTTT. This encodes CASRAGTRSDTDTQYF.

This chain links TRBV5-1 with TRBJ2-7; TRBD1 matches at 8 bases. Germline assignment: CDR1 SGHRS and CDR2 YFSETQ. This CDR3 is built from 14 residues. V lost 6 bases, J lost 3 bases, and 8 bases stayed unmatched. DNA for the CDR3: TGCGCCAGCAAGGGAGGACAGGGTGGCTACGAGCAGTACTTC. Translation gives CASKGGQGGYEQYF.

V gene TRBV7-2 combines with J gene TRBJ2-4; D could derive from TRBD1 or TRBD2 (6 bases each). The CDR3 spans 16 residues. V lost 2 bases and J lost 1, with 12 bases in between. The V gene's germline CDR1 is SGHTA and CDR2 FQGNSA. CDR3 protein: CASSLWGAGAKNIQYF. As DNA, the CDR3 is TGTGCCAGCAGCTTATGGGGGGCGGGGGCCAAAAACATTCAGTACTTC.

This clonotype showed up just once. This chain joins TRBV24-1 and TRBJ2-7; D gene unclear. Germline CDR1 and CDR2: KGHDR and SFDVKD. The V end lost 5 bases, the J end lost 0 bases, and 7 bases lay between the germline ends. CDR3 length: 13 residues. CDR3 in amino acids: CATSGRSSYEQYF. CDR3 in DNA: TGTGCCACCAGTGGAAGGAGCTCCTACGAGCAGTACTTC.

This chain connects TRBV5-1 to TRBJ2-1, with 8 bases identical to TRBD1. The CDR3 totals 14 residues. Trimming at V came to 6 bases and at J to 9 bases, leaving 11 bases not matched to a gene. Per the germline V gene, CDR1 is SGHRS and CDR2 is YFSETQ. The CDR3 nucleotides are TGCGCCAGCAACCACCAGGGGGCGCTTGCTGAGCAGTTCTTC. This gives the protein CASNHQGALAEQFF.

Notes on this clonotype: The CDR3 ends on some other residue instead of the conserved phenylalanine or tryptophan, so this is likely a read error. CDR3 protein: CSVEQGRAYGYTY. The CDR3 coding sequence is TGCAGCGTTGAACAGGGACGGGCCTATGGCTACACCTAC. The chain is built from TRBV29-1 and TRBJ1-2, with TRBD1 as a possible D gene (5 bases). Germline assignment: CDR1 SQVTM and CDR2 ANQGSEA. The CDR3 has 13 residues. Trimming pared 2 bases from V and 4 bases from J, leaving 11 bases between.

The chain links TRBV5-1 to TRBJ1-1; D is uncertain. Trimming took 4 bases from V and 5 from J, leaving 15 bases between them. CDR3 size: 14 residues. In germline, CDR1 is SGHRS, CDR2 YFSETQ. The CDR3 here is CASSPSNSNTEAFF. The CDR3 DNA sequence: TGCGCCAGCAGCCCGAGCAACAGTAATACTGAAGCTTTCTTT.

This rearrangement joins TRBV28 to TRBJ2-3, with TRBD2 matching 8 bases. Germline trimming cut 2 bases from V and 1 base from J; bases unmatched to any gene: 8. CDR3 length equals 17 residues. CDR1 MDHEN and CDR2 SYDVKM come from the germline V gene. CDR3 in amino acids: CASSLRQLAVGTDTQYF. In DNA form, the CDR3 reads TGTGCCAGCAGTTTACGTCAACTAGCGGTCGGCACAGATACGCAGTATTTT.

The J gene is TRBJ2-7, the V gene TRBV5-4, with no clear D. The V end lost 0 bases, the J end lost 4 bases, and 17 bases lay between the germline ends. The CDR3 spans 16 residues. Germline CDR1 reads SGHNT; CDR2 reads YYREEE (reference sequence). The CDR3 loop is CASSLAGSLGVYEQYF. CDR3 nucleotides: TGTGCCAGCAGCTTGGCCGGTTCTCTTGGGGTATACGAGCAGTACTTC.

This chain joins TRBV20-1 and TRBJ2-7; D is unresolved. V was cut by 1 base and J by 6 bases, with 13 bases left in between. Germline CDR1 is DFQATT and CDR2 is SNEGSKA (reference sequence). This CDR3 contains 13 residues. CDR3 DNA sequence: TGCAGTGCTAGAGTTCAAATGTATGTCGAGCAGTACTTC. As protein: CSARVQMYVEQYF.

The gene calls are TRBV15 and TRBJ1-5; D may be TRBD1 (5 bases). This CDR3 is built from 15 residues. Trimming cost V 0 bases and J 6 bases, with 12 bases left between them. CDR1 and CDR2 from the germline V gene are LNHNV and YYDKDF (reference sequence). CDR3 nucleotide sequence: TGTGCCACCAGCAGAGATGGGCAGGGTGGTCAGCCCCAGCATTTT. This gives the protein CATSRDGQGGQPQHF.

This sequence joins TRBV29-1 and TRBJ2-5; D remains ambiguous. This CDR3 has 11 residues. Germline CDR1 and CDR2: SQVTM and ANQGSEA. V lost 4 bases, J lost 6 bases, and 9 bases lay in between. The CDR3 here is CSVAGQKTQYF. The CDR3 nucleotides read TGCAGCGTTGCCGGGCAGAAGACCCAGTACTTC.

This sequence joins TRBV28 and TRBJ2-1; D unclear. The CDR3 runs to 12 residues. Per the germline V gene, CDR1 is MDHEN and CDR2 is SYDVKM. Trimming stripped 2 bases from V and 6 bases from J, with 5 bases between. The CDR3 region is CASSLGLNEQFF. The CDR3 bases are TGTGCCAGCAGTTTAGGGCTCAATGAGCAGTTCTTC.

The V gene is TRBV12-3 or TRBV12-4, the J gene TRBJ2-7, with D perhaps being TRBD1 or TRBD2 (5 bases each). The CDR3 is 13 residues long. The V end was cut by 8 bases, the J end by 1 base, with 12 bases between. CDR3 nucleotide sequence: TGTGCCAGCGGGCCGGGGCGGTCCTACGAGCAGTACTTC. Translating gives CASGPGRSYEQYF.

This chain connects TRBV6-1 to TRBJ1-1; D is possibly TRBD1 (5 bases). The CDR3 runs 13 residues. Trimming took 5 bases from V and 10 from J, leaving 17 bases between them. CDR1 and CDR2 from the germline V gene are MNHNS and SASEGT. The CDR3 reads CASSPRVGQGAFF. In DNA, the CDR3 is TGTGCCAGCAGTCCCAGGGTGGGGCAAGGAGCTTTCTTT.

The rearrangement links TRBV24-1 to TRBJ2-2; either TRBD1 or TRBD2 may supply D (5 bases each). CDR3 length: 17 amino acids. CDR1 and CDR2 from the germline V gene are KGHDR and SFDVKD. V lost 9 bases and J 4 bases, leaving 23 bases between the germline ends. CDR3 sequence: CATSGTPAEGGTGELFF. CDR3 DNA sequence: TGTGCCACCTCCGGGACGCCGGCAGAAGGAGGCACCGGGGAGCTGTTTTTT.

About this clonotype: The germline gene is not matched at one end of the junction; a read error may be the cause. Here the CDR3 reads CASSHSGGGEAFF. In DNA form, the CDR3 reads TGTGCCAGCAGTCACTCAGGGGGCGGTGAAGCTTTCTTT. This chain joins TRBV6-2 or TRBV6-3 and TRBJ1-1; 8 bases match TRBD1. CDR3 size: 13 residues. Germline assignment: CDR1 MNHEY and CDR2 SVGEGT.

The chain links TRBV7-2 to TRBJ2-3; D may be TRBD2 (5 bases). Germline CDR1 reads SGHTA; CDR2 reads FQGNSA. The V gene lost 4 bases and the J gene lost 1 base, with 15 bases spanning the gap. The CDR3 contains 16 residues. CDR3 sequence (DNA): TGTGCCAGCAGCTACTCGAGGGCCGGGGGCACAGATACGCAGTATTTT. Protein sequence: CASSYSRAGGTDTQYF.

This chain links TRBV12-3 or TRBV12-4 with TRBJ2-2; D is possibly TRBD1 (5 bases). V gave up 5 bases and J gave up 7 bases, with 11 bases separating them. CDR3 length equals 13 residues. The CDR3 nucleotides are TGTGCCAGCAGTCTCGACAGCTTCGGGGAGCTGTTTTTT. Protein: CASSLDSFGELFF.